The clone carrying this T cell receptor (beta chain) was recorded at least ten times. Antigen unknown. Germline CDR1 SGHTA, CDR2 FQGNSA. Trimming pared 5 bases from V and 4 bases from J, leaving 15 bases between. The CDR3 has 14 amino acids. PBMCs numbering 2 million and stored at -80 C yielded the unsorted libraries. This entry comes from a study of neurological immune-mediated disorders. The cDNA was generated by 5'RACE with 10-nucleotide random UMIs. Every sequencing run generated over 160 million TCR-beta sequences from 15-18 subjects. TCRdb re-called the 5' RACE reads with MiXCR, one entry per CDR3 protein. Here the sample spans more than 35,000 distinct CDR3 sequences, 2.5% to 3.5% being singletons. Whole-study results and caveats: Private repertoires in all groups were suggested, as expanded clones shared no CDR3 amino acid sequences across subjects.

The chain is built from TRBV7-2 and TRBJ2-7, with D maybe TRBD2 (7 bases). This sequence was found in a woman aged 50 to 60 with multiple sclerosis. The sequenced sample consisted of PBMCs. This CDR3 reads CASSPLGGPYEQYF. DNA of the CDR3: TGTGCCAGCAGCCCCCTCGGGGGGCCTTACGAGCAGTACTTC. Full variable domain (remainder filled in from reference TRBV7-2 and TRBJ2-7): GAGVSQSPSNKVTEKGKDVELRCDPISGHTALYWYRQSLGQGLEFLIYFQGNSAPDKSGLPSDRFSAERTGGSVSTLTIQRTQQEDSAVYLCASSPLGGPYEQYFGPGTRLTVT.